This T cell receptor beta chain was retrieved from a study of blood T cell repertoires in COVID-19. This CDR3 has 14 amino acids. Trimming removed 3 bases at V and 8 bases at J, with 13 bases between. Germline CDR1 and CDR2: MDHEN and SYDVKM. TCRdb's copy holds only in-frame clones and misses some; the assay was immunoSEQ multiplex PCR. The data hold roughly 16,000 clones, with around four fifths observed a single time. In its sample, this clone is medium-sized. The V gene is TRBV28, the J gene TRBJ2-2; D perhaps matches TRBD2 (5 bases). Material for sequencing was peripheral blood. The source of this sequence is a man aged 55-75 years with active or convalescent COVID-19. CDR3 residues: CASSFSGSRGELFF. Here the CDR3 DNA reads TGTGCCAGCAGTTTTTCGGGGAGTAGGGGGGAGCTGTTTTTT.